Each of the 25 T cell receptor beta chains below was sequenced from the same sample in a study of blood T cells in healthy people across ages (dated by TCRdb to about 2015). Receptor amplification or capture employed 5' RACE. Sequencer: Illumina HiSeq 2500. The second PCR ran for roughly 7 to 12 cycles and used a J-beta primer mix along with a sample-barcoded 5' primer. TCRdb cleaned the public reads at Q25 with fastp, built clones with MiXCR and kept in-frame beta chains. Records with the same CDR3 protein are collapsed into one entry carrying the most frequent genes and DNA. This sample has 600,000 or so distinct CDR3 sequences in its table, and 40% to 55% of those were observed once. Around 23% of the sample is in the top ten clones. Sequencing used blood. The receptor set was obtained from a man of 80 years or more in good health.

The rearrangement uses TRBV6-5 and TRBJ2-5; 12 bases line up with TRBD2. The CDR3 contains 15 residues. Germline trimming cut 2 bases from V and 11 bases from J; bases unmatched to any gene: 9. The V gene's germline CDR1 is MNHEY and CDR2 SVGAGI. The CDR3 loop is CASSYILAGGGVQYF. DNA of the CDR3: TGTGCCAGCAGTTACATTCTAGCGGGAGGGGGTGTGCAGTACTTC.

The CDR3 sequence is CASSRTGTREYEQYF. In DNA, the CDR3 is TGTGCCAGCAGCCGGACCGGGACTAGGGAGTACGAGCAGTACTTC. This chain connects TRBV7-2 to TRBJ2-7, with 8 bases matching TRBD2. The CDR3 runs 15 residues. J was trimmed by 4 bases and V by 5 bases; bases with no gene match: 10. CDR1 is SGHTA and CDR2 is FQGNSA in the germline V gene. The complete variable domain, with remaining parts taken from reference TRBV7-2 and TRBJ2-7, reads GAGVSQSPSNKVTEKGKDVELRCDPISGHTALYWYRQSLGQGLEFLIYFQGNSAPDKSGLPSDRFSAERTGGSVSTLTIQRTQQEDSAVYLCASSRTGTREYEQYFGPGTRLTVT.

The V call is TRBV5-1, the J call TRBJ2-2; 8 bases line up with TRBD1. Looked up from germline, CDR1 is SGHRS and CDR2 is YFSETQ. The V segment lost 4 bases and the J segment 3 bases; nucleotides outside the gene matches: 14. This CDR3 contains 18 residues. The CDR3 protein is CASSRVQGDAWDTGELFF. CDR3 nucleotide sequence: TGCGCCAGCAGCAGAGTACAGGGGGATGCCTGGGACACCGGGGAGCTGTTTTTT.

V is TRBV4-3 and J is TRBJ2-7; tentatively, D is TRBD2 (5 bases). Germline V CDR1 and CDR2: LGHNA, YSLEER. The CDR3 runs 15 residues. V shed 0 bases and J shed 4 bases, with 13 bases lying between them. CDR3 sequence (DNA): TGCGCCAGCAGCCAAGAGCTCGACTATGATTACGAGCAGTACTTC. It yields the protein CASSQELDYDYEQYF.

This clonotype turned up a few times. The gene calls are TRBV7-2 and TRBJ2-1; 12 nucleotides match TRBD2. The CDR3 length is 15 residues. CDR1 is SGHTA, CDR2 FQGNSA, per germline. With V trimmed by 4 bases and J by 7 bases, 5 bases remained unmatched. CDR3 sequence: CASSSQTSGRNEQFF. The CDR3 DNA reads as TGTGCCAGCAGCTCACAGACTAGCGGGAGAAATGAGCAGTTCTTC.

The rearrangement joins TRBV10-3 to TRBJ1-5, with a tentative D call TRBD1 (5 bases). Trimming removed 2 bases at V and 3 bases at J, with 14 bases between. The CDR3 is 16 residues long. Per germline, CDR1 ENHRY and CDR2 SYGVKD. In nucleotides, the CDR3 is TGTGCCATCAGTGAGGTGCAGGGAATTACCAATCAGCCCCAGCATTTT. This translates into CAISEVQGITNQPQHF.

The CDR3 loop is CASSPSGVKETQYF. CDR3 sequence (DNA): TGCGCCAGCAGCCCGAGCGGGGTGAAAGAGACCCAGTACTTC. The chain combines TRBV4-3 with TRBJ2-5, with 7 positions matching TRBD2. Germline lookup yields CDR1 LGHNA and CDR2 YSLEER. J was trimmed by 3 bases and V by 4 bases; bases with no gene match: 5. CDR3 length: 14 amino acids.

This clonotype was seen a few times. The chain uses TRBV12-5 and TRBJ1-6, with no clear D. The CDR3 loop spans 13 amino acids. The germline CDR1 and CDR2 sequences are LGHNT and FRNRAP. Trimming pared 1 base from V and 8 bases from J, leaving 6 bases between. CDR3 residues: CASGLARDSPLHF. The DNA of the CDR3 is TGTGCTAGTGGTTTGGCCCGGGATTCACCCCTCCACTTT.

In DNA form, the CDR3 reads TGCAGTGCAGTACAGGGAGGGAATCAGCCCCAGCATTTT. Its protein is CSAVQGGNQPQHF. V is TRBV20-1 and J is TRBJ1-5; tentative D call: TRBD1 (6 bases). Between the trimmed V and J ends, which lost 6 bases and 4 bases, there was a span of 13 bases. The CDR3 has 13 residues. Germline assignment: CDR1 DFQATT and CDR2 SNEGSKA (reference sequence).

This chain connects TRBV20-1 to TRBJ2-1, with D perhaps TRBD2 (5 bases). The germline V and J ends were trimmed by 7 bases and 0 bases, with 13 bases remaining between them. The CDR3 extends over 14 amino acids. The germline V gene has CDR1 DFQATT and CDR2 SNEGSKA (reference sequence). This chain's CDR3 is CSVPRRSSYNEQFF. The DNA for the CDR3 is TGCAGTGTGCCGCGGAGGAGCTCCTACAATGAGCAGTTCTTC.

The rearrangement links TRBV4-1 to TRBJ1-5; 8 bases match TRBD1. This CDR3 has 15 amino acids. The germline CDR1 and CDR2 sequences are MGHRA and YSYEKL. Trimming cost V 1 base and J 14 bases; bases outside gene matches: 13. This CDR3 reads CASSQVQGAQIPKHF. The DNA of the CDR3 is TGCGCCAGCAGCCAAGTTCAGGGGGCCCAGATTCCCAAGCATTTT.

The chain recombines TRBV5-5 with TRBJ2-7; D is uncertain. This CDR3 has 15 amino acids. V was cut by 1 base and J by 0 bases, with 11 bases left in between. Germline CDR1 and CDR2: SGHKS and YYEKEE (reference sequence). The CDR3 nucleotides are TGTGCCAGCAGCTTGTCGGCGAGACGCTCCTACGAGCAGTACTTC. It encodes CASSLSARRSYEQYF.

The V call is TRBV5-6, the J call TRBJ2-7; tentatively, D is TRBD1 (6 bases). The CDR3 is 14 amino acids. Trimming left V 6 bases short and J 4 bases short, with 17 bases between. Germline lookup yields CDR1 SGHDT and CDR2 YYEEEE. The CDR3 nucleotides are TGTGCCAGCACACACGCAGGGGCCCGATACGAGCAGTACTTC. It is translated as CASTHAGARYEQYF.

In the case of this clonotype: This could be a read error, since a much larger clone is one nucleotide away. This chain connects TRBV4-2 to TRBJ2-2; possible D gene TRBD1, 5 bases. Germline V gene data show CDR1 as LGHNA and CDR2 as YNFKEQ. Trimming took off 0 bases at V and 6 bases at J, with 8 bases between the two ends. The CDR3 has 14 residues. The CDR3 DNA sequence: TGTGCCAGCAGCCAAGACAGGGCCGCCGGGGAGCTGTTTTTT. It is translated as CASSQDRAAGELFF.

The chain has TRBV7-9 and TRBJ2-5; D remains ambiguous. V gave up 4 bases and J gave up 11 bases, with 14 bases separating them. The germline gives CDR1 SEHNR, CDR2 FQNEAQ (reference sequence). The CDR3 loop spans 12 amino acids. Here the CDR3 reads CASSSSSISQYF. For the CDR3, the DNA is TGTGCCAGCAGCTCCAGTAGCATTTCGCAGTACTTC.

This chain joins TRBV6-4 and TRBJ1-5; tentative D call: TRBD1 (5 bases). The ends were cut back, 8 bases at V and 0 bases at J, with 23 bases in the middle. Germline V gene sequence: CDR1 MRHNA, CDR2 SNTAGT. CDR3 length equals 18 residues. CDR3 DNA sequence: TGTGCCAGCCTCCCAGGGTCGATTGGAAGCTATAGCAATCAGCCCCAGCATTTT. Translation gives CASLPGSIGSYSNQPQHF.

The chain employs TRBV5-1 and TRBJ1-1; TRBD1 agrees at 7 bases. Germline CDR1 reads SGHRS; CDR2 reads YFSETQ. The V and J ends lost 4 bases and 2 bases, in that order; junction bases with no gene match: 8. CDR3 length: 15 amino acids. The CDR3 nucleotides are TGCGCCAGCAGCCCCCGACAGGGACCCAACACTGAAGCTTTCTTT. Its protein product is CASSPRQGPNTEAFF.

V is TRBV12-3 or TRBV12-4 and J is TRBJ1-1; D ambiguous. Deletions cut 6 bases from V and 3 bases from J, with 11 bases between. The CDR3 extends over 13 amino acids. The DNA for the CDR3 is TGTGCCAGCAGCCGCCGGACCTACACTGAAGCTTTCTTT. Amino acid sequence: CASSRRTYTEAFF.

J is TRBJ2-7 and V is TRBV10-3; D gene uncertain. The CDR3 spans 11 residues. Germline lookup yields CDR1 ENHRY and CDR2 SYGVKD. The ends were cut back, 3 bases at V and 7 bases at J, with 7 bases in the middle. The CDR3 nucleotides read TGTGCCATCAGTGAACTGGGAGAGCAGTACTTC. Translating it yields CAISELGEQYF.

This clonotype has ten or more counts. This rearrangement joins TRBV29-1 to TRBJ1-5; TRBD1 matches at 8 bases. This CDR3 has 14 residues. Germline CDR1 and CDR2: SQVTM and ANQGSEA. The junction had 5 bases not matched to a gene; V was cut back by 0 bases and J by 7 bases. The CDR3 here is CSVEETGGGQPQHF. In DNA, the CDR3 is TGCAGCGTTGAAGAAACAGGGGGTGGACAGCCCCAGCATTTT.

This clonotype was picked up a small number of times. V is TRBV29-1 and J is TRBJ2-7, with D possibly called TRBD1 or TRBD2 (5 bases each). The CDR3 extends over 14 amino acids. The germline V gene encodes CDR1 SQVTM and CDR2 ANQGSEA. Trimming took off 7 bases at V and 3 bases at J, with 19 bases between the two ends. This CDR3 is CSAGGSDSFYEQYF. As DNA, the CDR3 is TGCAGCGCCGGAGGAAGCGACAGCTTCTACGAGCAGTACTTC.

The chain joins TRBV12-3 or TRBV12-4 to TRBJ2-7, with TRBD2 identical over 9 bases. The CDR3 has 14 amino acids. Trimming took 5 bases from V and 2 from J; bases not matched to a gene: 4. CDR3 nucleotide sequence: TGTGCCAGCAGTGCCGGGACTAGCCCCTACGAGCAGTACTTC. Amino acids: CASSAGTSPYEQYF.

The chain employs TRBV20-1 and TRBJ2-7; 7 bases agree with TRBD1. The CDR3 is made up of 12 amino acids. In germline, CDR1 is DFQATT, CDR2 SNEGSKA (reference sequence). After removal of 4 bases from V and 4 bases from J, the junction contained 4 bases not matched to a gene. The CDR3 DNA reads TGCAGTGCTACCGGGACAGAATACGAGCAGTACTTC. It encodes CSATGTEYEQYF.

The chain employs TRBV15 and TRBJ1-2, with D possibly being TRBD1 (5 bases). V dropped 1 base and J dropped 2 bases, with 11 bases sitting between them. Per germline, CDR1 LNHNV and CDR2 YYDKDF (reference sequence). This CDR3 spans 15 amino acids. CDR3 amino acids: CATSRGQGRNYGYTF. Here the CDR3 DNA reads TGTGCCACCAGCAGAGGCCAGGGAAGAAACTATGGCTACACCTTC.

The sample holds a few counts of this clonotype. The chain links TRBV4-2 to TRBJ2-1; a weak D match, TRBD1 (5 bases). Trimming left V 1 base short and J 0 bases short, with 10 bases between. This CDR3 has 16 amino acids. The germline gives CDR1 LGHNA, CDR2 YNFKEQ. CDR3 in amino acids: CASSQVQGFSYNEQFF. DNA for the CDR3: TGTGCCAGCAGCCAAGTGCAGGGCTTCTCCTACAATGAGCAGTTCTTC.